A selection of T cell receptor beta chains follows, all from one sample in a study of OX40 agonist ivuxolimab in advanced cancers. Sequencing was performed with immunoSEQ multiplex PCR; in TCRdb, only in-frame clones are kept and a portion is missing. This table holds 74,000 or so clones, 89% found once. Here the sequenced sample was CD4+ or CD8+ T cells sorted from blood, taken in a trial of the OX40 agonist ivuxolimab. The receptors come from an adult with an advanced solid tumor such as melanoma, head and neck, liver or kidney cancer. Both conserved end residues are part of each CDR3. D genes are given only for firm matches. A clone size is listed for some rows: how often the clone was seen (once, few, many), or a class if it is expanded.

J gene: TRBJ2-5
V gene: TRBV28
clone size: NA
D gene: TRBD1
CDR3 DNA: TGTGCCAGCAGTCCCGGGACAGGGTTTGGGACCCAGTACTTC
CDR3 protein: CASSPGTGFGTQYF

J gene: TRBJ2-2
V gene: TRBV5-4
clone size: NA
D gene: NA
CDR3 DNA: TGTGCCAGCAGGTGGGGTCAGAACACCGGGGAGCTGTTTTTT
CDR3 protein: CASRWGQNTGELFF

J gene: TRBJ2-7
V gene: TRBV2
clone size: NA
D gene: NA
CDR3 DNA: TGTGCCAGCAGTAGGGGGGGCAGGAGCTACGAGCAGTACTTC
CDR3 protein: CASSRGGRSYEQYF

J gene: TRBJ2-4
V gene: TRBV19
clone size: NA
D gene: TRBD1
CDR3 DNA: TGTGCCAGTAGTATAGTTGGACAGGGAGCCAAAAACATTCAGTACTTC
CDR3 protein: CASSIVGQGAKNIQYF

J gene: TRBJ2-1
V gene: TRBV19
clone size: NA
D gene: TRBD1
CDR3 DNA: TGTGCCAGTAGTATTGGGGACAGGGTGCGATACAATGAGCAGTTCTTC
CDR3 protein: CASSIGDRVRYNEQFF

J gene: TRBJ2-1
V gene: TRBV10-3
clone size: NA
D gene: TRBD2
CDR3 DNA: TGTGCCATCAGTGGAGCGGGGGGCAACAATGAGCAGTTCTTC
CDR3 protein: CAISGAGGNNEQFF

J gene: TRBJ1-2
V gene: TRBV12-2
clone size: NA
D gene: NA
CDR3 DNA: TGTGCAAGTCGCTTCGGGGGCTGCGGCTACACCTTC
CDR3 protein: CASRFGGCGYTF

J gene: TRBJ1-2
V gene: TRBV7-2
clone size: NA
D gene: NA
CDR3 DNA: TGTGCCAGCACCCTACAGGGACGTGATCGCTACACCTTC
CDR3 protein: CASTLQGRDRYTF

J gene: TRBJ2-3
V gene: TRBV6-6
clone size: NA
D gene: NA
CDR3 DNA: TGTGCCAGCAGTTACTCGAGAGATACGCAGTATTTT
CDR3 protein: CASSYSRDTQYF

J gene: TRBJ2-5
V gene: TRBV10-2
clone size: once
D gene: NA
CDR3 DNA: TGCGCCAGCAGTGCTGCTCCGGGGACCCAGTACTTC
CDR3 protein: CASSAAPGTQYF

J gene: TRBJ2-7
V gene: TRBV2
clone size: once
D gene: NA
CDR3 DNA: TGTGCCAGCAATCTTGAGCGGTACCTCTCCTACGAGCAGTACTTC
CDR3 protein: CASNLERYLSYEQYF

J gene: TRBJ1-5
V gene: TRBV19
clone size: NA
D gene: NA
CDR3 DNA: TGTGCCAGTCTCAAACTGGGAGGTGATCTGAAACAGCCCCAGCATTTT
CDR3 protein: CASLKLGGDLKQPQHF

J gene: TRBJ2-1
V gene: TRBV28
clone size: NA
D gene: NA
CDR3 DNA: TGTGCCAGCAGAGACAGGTTTAGGAATGAGCAGTTCTTC
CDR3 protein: CASRDRFRNEQFF

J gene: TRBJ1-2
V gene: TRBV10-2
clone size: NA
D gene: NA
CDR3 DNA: TGCGCCAGTGCCCTGATGGGCTCCTATGGCTACACCTTC
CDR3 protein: CASALMGSYGYTF

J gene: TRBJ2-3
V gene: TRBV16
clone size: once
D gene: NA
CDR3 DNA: TGTGCCAGCAGCCAAACGGACGGACCCACAGATACGCAGTATTTT
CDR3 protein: CASSQTDGPTDTQYF

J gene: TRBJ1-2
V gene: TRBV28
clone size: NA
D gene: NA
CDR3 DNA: TGTGCCAGCAGCCGGACAAGAGATGGCTACACCTTC
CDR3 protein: CASSRTRDGYTF

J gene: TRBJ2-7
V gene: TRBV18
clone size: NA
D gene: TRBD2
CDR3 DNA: TGTGCCAGCTCACCAAGGATGGCTAGCGGCTCCTACGAGCAGTACTTC
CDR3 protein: CASSPRMASGSYEQYF

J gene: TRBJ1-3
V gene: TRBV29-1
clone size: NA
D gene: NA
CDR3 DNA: TGCAGCGTTGGAGGGGACGCTGGAAACACCATATATTTT
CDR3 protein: CSVGGDAGNTIYF

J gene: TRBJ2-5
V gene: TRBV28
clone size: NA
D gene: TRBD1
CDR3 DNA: TGTGCCAGCAGTCCCTCCTCGGACAGGTCGGGCGAGACCCAGTACTTC
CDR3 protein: CASSPSSDRSGETQYF

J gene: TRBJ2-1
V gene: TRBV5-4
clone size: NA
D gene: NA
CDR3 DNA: TGTGCCAGCAGCTTACTTGGGGGTGGGAATGAGCAGTTCTTC
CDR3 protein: CASSLLGGGNEQFF

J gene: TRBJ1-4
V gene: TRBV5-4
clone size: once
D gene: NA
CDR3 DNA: TGTGCCAGCAGCTTGACTTTCGGAAAACTGTTTTTT
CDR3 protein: CASSLTFGKLFF

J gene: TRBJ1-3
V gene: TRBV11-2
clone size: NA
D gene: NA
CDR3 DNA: TGTGCCAGCAGCTTGGGCAGGGGCTCTGGAAACACCATATATTTT
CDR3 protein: CASSLGRGSGNTIYF

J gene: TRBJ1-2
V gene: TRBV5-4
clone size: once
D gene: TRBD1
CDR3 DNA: TGTGCCAGCAGCTTGTACACAGGGGGACGGCCAAGTGGCTACACCTTC
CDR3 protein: CASSLYTGGRPSGYTF

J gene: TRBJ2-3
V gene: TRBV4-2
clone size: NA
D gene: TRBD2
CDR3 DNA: TGTGCCAGCAGCCAGCCTCCGGGACTAGCGGGGGGCGGTATCACAGATACGCAGTATTTT
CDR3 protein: CASSQPPGLAGGGITDTQYF

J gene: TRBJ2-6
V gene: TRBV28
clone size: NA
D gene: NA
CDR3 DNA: TGTGCCAGCGGCTCTTTTGCTAGGGTCTCTGGGGCCAACGTCCTGACTTTC
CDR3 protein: CASGSFARVSGANVLTF

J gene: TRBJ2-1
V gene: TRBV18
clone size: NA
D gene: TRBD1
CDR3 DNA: TGTGCCAGCTCACCGCTACCCGGGACAGACTACAATGAGCAGTTCTTC
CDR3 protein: CASSPLPGTDYNEQFF

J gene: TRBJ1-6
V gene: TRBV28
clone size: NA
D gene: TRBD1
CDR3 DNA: TGTGCCAGCAGGACCCCGGACAGGGCATATTCACCCCTCCACTTT
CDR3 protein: CASRTPDRAYSPLHF

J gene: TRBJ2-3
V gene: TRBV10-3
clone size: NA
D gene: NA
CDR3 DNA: TGTGCCATCAGTGAGTCGAGGGAAGATACGCAGTATTTT
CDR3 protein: CAISESREDTQYF

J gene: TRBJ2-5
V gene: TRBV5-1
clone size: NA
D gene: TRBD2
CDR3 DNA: TGCGCCAGCACCCGGACTAGCGGACCCCCGGAGACCCAGTACTTC
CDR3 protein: CASTRTSGPPETQYF

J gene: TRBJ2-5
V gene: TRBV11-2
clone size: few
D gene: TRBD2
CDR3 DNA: TGTGCCAGCAGCACCATCCTAGCGGGAGGTTCGGAGACCCAGTACTTC
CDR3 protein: CASSTILAGGSETQYF

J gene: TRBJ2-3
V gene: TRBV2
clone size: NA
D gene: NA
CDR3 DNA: TGTGCCAGCAAAGACGGGGGCACAGATACGCAGTATTTT
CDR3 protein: CASKDGGTDTQYF

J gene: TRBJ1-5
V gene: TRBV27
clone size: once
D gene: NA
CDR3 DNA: TGTGCCAGCAGTTTGTACGGGGACAATCAGCCCCAGCATTTT
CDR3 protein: CASSLYGDNQPQHF

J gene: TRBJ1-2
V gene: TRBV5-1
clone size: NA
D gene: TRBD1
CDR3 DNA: TGCGCCAGCAGCTTGGGCCAGGGGGCCTATGGCTACACCTTC
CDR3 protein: CASSLGQGAYGYTF

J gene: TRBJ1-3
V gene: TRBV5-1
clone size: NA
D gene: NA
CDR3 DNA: TGCGCCAGCAGCTTGTTGGGGTCTGGAAACACCATATATTTT
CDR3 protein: CASSLLGSGNTIYF

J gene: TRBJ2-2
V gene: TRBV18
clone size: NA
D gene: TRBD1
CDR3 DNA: TGTGCCAGCTCGGGACAGAAGAACACCGGGGAGCTGTTTTTT
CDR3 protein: CASSGQKNTGELFF

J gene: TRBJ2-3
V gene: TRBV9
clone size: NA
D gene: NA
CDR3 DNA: TGTGCCAGCAGCGTTTCTCCGCTCCGAGAAGATACGCAGTATTTT
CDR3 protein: CASSVSPLREDTQYF

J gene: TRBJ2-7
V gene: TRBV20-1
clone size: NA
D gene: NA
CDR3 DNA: TGCAGTGCTAGTGCACGGGACGAGCAGTACTTC
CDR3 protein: CSASARDEQYF

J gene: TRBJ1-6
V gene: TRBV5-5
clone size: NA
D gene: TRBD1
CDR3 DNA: TGTGCCAGCAGCACGGGGACAGGGTCTGATAATTCACCCCTCCACTTT
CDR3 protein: CASSTGTGSDNSPLHF

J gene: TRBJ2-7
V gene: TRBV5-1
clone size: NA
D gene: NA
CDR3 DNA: TGCGCCAGCAGCCGGGACGCCGGCTACGAGCAGTACTTC
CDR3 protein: CASSRDAGYEQYF

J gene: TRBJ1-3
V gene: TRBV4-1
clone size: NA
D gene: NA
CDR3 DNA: TGCGCCAGCAGCCACCTTTCCCCATTGGTCTCTGGAAGCACCATATATTTT
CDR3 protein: CASSHLSPLVSGSTIYF

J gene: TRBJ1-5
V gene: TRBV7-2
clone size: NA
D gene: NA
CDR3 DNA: TGTGCCAGCAGCTTAGTGGCAAATAGCAATCAGCCCCAGCATTTT
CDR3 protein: CASSLVANSNQPQHF

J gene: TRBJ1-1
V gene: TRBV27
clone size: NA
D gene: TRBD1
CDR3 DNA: TGTGCCAGCAGTCTTAGGATGGGGACAGTTGAAGCTTTCTTT
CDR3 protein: CASSLRMGTVEAFF

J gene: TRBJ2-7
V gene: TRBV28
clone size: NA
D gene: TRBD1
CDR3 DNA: TGTGCCAGCAGCCCCCTCGGGGACAGGGGGCGATACGAGCAGTACTTC
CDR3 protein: CASSPLGDRGRYEQYF

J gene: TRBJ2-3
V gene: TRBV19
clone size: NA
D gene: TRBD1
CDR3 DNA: TGTGCCAGTAAGGAGGCAGGGGGCCCAAATACGCAGTATTTT
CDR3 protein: CASKEAGGPNTQYF

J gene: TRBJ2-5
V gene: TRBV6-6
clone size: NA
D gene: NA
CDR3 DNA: TGTGCCAGCAGTTTAATTAGGGAGACCCAGTACTTC
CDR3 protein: CASSLIRETQYF

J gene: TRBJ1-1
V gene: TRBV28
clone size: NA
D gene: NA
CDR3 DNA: TGTGCCAGCAGTCCTAGGGGACGAGGAGGCGTTTTT
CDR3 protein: CASSPRGRGGVF

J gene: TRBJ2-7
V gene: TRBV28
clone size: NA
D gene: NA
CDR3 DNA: TGTGCCAGCAGATCCAGGGCCCTCTACGAGCAGTACTTC
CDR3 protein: CASRSRALYEQYF

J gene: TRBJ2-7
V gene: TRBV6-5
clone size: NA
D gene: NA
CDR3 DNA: TGTGCCAGCAGTTCCCGACCGGCGGGATCTGGCGACGAGCAGTACTTC
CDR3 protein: CASSSRPAGSGDEQYF

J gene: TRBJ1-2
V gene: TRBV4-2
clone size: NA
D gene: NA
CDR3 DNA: TGTGCCAGCAGCCAAGGGGGGCGTCTTGAAGGCTACACCTTC
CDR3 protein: CASSQGGRLEGYTF

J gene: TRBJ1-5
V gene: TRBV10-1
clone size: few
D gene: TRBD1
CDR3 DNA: TGCGCCAGCAGTGAGTCGACAGGGGTTGCAAATCAGCCCCAGCATTTT
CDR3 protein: CASSESTGVANQPQHF

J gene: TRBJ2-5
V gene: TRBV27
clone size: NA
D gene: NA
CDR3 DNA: TGTGCCAGCAGCCTAAACCAGGGGAGGGAGACCCAGTACTTC
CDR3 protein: CASSLNQGRETQYF

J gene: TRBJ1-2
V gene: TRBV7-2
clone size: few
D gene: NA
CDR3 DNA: TGTGCCAGCAGCCCCCAGGGAGGTGGCGACTATGGCTACACCTTC
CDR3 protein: CASSPQGGGDYGYTF

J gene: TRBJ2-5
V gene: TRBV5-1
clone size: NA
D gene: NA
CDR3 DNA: TGCGCCAGCAGCACCGGGACCACAAGTGGGGAGACCCAGTACTTC
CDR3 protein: CASSTGTTSGETQYF